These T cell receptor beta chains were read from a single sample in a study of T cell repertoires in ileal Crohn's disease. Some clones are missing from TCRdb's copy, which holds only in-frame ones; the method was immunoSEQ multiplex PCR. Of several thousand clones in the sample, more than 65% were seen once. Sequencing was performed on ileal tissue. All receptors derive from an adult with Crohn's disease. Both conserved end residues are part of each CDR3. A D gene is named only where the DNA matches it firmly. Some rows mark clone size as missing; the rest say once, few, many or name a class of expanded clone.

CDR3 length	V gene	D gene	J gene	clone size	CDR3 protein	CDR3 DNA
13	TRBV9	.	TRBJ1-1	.	CASSVVPSTEAFF	TGTGCCAGCAGCGTGGTTCCGAGCACTGAAGCTTTCTTT
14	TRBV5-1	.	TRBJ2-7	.	CASSPESRPYEQYF	TGCGCCAGCAGTCCGGAGTCTCGCCCCTACGAGCAGTACTTC
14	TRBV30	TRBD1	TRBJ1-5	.	CAWSGTGMGQPQHF	TGTGCCTGGAGTGGGACAGGGATGGGTCAGCCCCAGCATTTT
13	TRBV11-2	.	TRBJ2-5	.	CANSPGVRETQYF	TGTGCCAACAGCCCGGGAGTGCGGGAGACCCAGTACTTC
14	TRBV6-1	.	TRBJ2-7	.	CASSHPQDRYEQYF	TGTGCCAGCAGCCATCCACAGGACCGCTACGAGCAGTACTTC
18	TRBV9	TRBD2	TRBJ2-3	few	CASSVAPRREGGTDTQYF	TGTGCCAGCAGCGTAGCCCCCCGGCGGGAGGGTGGCACAGATACGCAGTATTTT
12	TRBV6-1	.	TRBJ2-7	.	CASSFQGYEQYF	TGTGCCAGCAGTTTCCAGGGTTACGAGCAGTACTTC
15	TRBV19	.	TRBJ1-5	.	CASSIGWRLEQPQHF	TGTGCCAGTAGTATAGGATGGCGGCTTGAGCAGCCCCAGCATTTT
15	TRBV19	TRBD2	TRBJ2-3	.	CASSNVGGGRDTQYF	TGTGCCAGTAGTAATGTTGGGGGGGGGAGAGATACGCAGTATTTT
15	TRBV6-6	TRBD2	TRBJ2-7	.	CASSGSGGAQYEQYF	TGTGCCAGCAGCGGGTCGGGGGGGGCGCAGTACGAGCAGTACTTC
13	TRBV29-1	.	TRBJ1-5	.	CSVETGRDQPQHF	TGCAGCGTTGAAACAGGGAGAGATCAGCCCCAGCATTTT